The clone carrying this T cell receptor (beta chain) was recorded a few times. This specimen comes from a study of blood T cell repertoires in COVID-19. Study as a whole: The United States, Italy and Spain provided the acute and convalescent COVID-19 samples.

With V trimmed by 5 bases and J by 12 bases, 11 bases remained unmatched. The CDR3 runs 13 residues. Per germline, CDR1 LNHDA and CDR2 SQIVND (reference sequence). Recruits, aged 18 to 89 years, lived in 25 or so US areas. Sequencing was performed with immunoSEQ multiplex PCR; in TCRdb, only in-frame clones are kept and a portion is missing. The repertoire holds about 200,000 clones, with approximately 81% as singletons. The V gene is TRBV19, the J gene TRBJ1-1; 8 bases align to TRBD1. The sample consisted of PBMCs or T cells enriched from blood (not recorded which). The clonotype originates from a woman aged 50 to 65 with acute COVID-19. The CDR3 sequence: CASSSGQGGQTFF. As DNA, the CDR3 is TGTGCCAGTAGTTCCGGACAGGGTGGCCAAACTTTCTTT.